These 18 T cell receptor beta chains were sequenced from one sample in a study of blood T cell repertoires in COVID-19. Using immunoSEQ multiplex PCR, the repertoire was profiled, and TCRdb retains in-frame clones only, with some absent. The sample yields some 39,000 clones, 80% to 90% seen once. Sequencing was carried out using peripheral blood. The receptors stem from a man aged 35 to 55 with active COVID-19.

A note on this clone: A read error may produce the germline difference seen at one junction end. V and J are TRBV7-3 and TRBJ2-1, with D perhaps matching TRBD2 (6 bases). The CDR3 has 14 amino acids. Germline CDR1 and CDR2: SGHTA and FQGTGA. The chain's CDR3 is CASSFGGSSNEQFF. The CDR3 DNA follows: TGTGCCAGCAGCTTCGGGGGTTCCTCCAATGAGCAGTTCTTC.

This clone was observed once. The CDR3 region has the DNA TGTGCCTGGAGTGTTACAGCTGGAAACACCATATATTTT. The encoded protein is CAWSVTAGNTIYF. The chain couples TRBV30 to TRBJ1-3; D gene uncertain. Trimming shortened V by 0 bases and J by 2 bases, and 5 bases separated the two germline ends. The CDR3 runs to 13 residues. CDR1 and CDR2 from the germline V gene are GTSNPN and SVGIG (reference sequence).

The chain's CDR3 is CSVRGLGGTNTEAFF. The CDR3 DNA sequence: TGCAGCGTCCGAGGATTGGGAGGGACGAACACTGAAGCTTTCTTT. The genes are TRBV29-1 and TRBJ1-1; D is possibly TRBD1 (5 bases). The CDR3 is 15 residues long. Between the trimmed V and J ends, which lost 6 bases and 1 base, there was a span of 18 bases. Germline loops: CDR1 SQVTM, CDR2 ANQGSEA.

J is TRBJ2-4 and V is TRBV5-1; no firm D call. Per germline, CDR1 SGHRS and CDR2 YFSETQ. Trimming stripped 0 bases from V and 0 bases from J, with 4 bases between. The CDR3 has 14 amino acids. CDR3: CASSLASAKNIQYF. The CDR3, as DNA: TGCGCCAGCAGCTTGGCCTCAGCCAAAAACATTCAGTACTTC.

This chain links TRBV7-3 with TRBJ2-7; weak D call: TRBD2 (5 bases). In germline, CDR1 is SGHTA, CDR2 FQGTGA. The CDR3 sequence is 17 residues long. V dropped 3 bases and J dropped 4 bases, with 22 bases sitting between them. This CDR3 is CASSLGPLASSSYEQYF. For the CDR3, the DNA is TGTGCCAGCAGCTTGGGTCCTTTGGCTAGCAGTTCTTACGAGCAGTACTTC.

The V and J genes are TRBV27 and TRBJ2-3; D not certain. V was trimmed by 6 bases and J by 4 bases, leaving 11 bases between them. The CDR3 extends over 13 amino acids. Looked up from germline, CDR1 is MNHEY and CDR2 is SMNVEV (reference sequence). The CDR3 sequence: CASSYLPPDTQYF. DNA of the CDR3: TGTGCCAGCAGCTACCTTCCCCCAGATACGCAGTATTTT.

CDR3 in amino acids: CASNRQPGNTIYF. The CDR3 DNA is TGTGCCAGCAACAGACAGCCTGGAAACACCATATATTTT. The chain employs TRBV3-1 (or the pseudogene TRBV3-2) and TRBJ1-3; D might be TRBD1 (5 bases). Germline CDR1 is LGHDT and CDR2 is YNNKEL (reference sequence). V lost 7 bases and J lost 2, with 9 bases in between. This CDR3 region has 13 residues.

The V gene is TRBV7-3, the J gene TRBJ2-1, with a possible D match to TRBD2 (6 bases). V was trimmed by 1 base and J by 7 bases, leaving 20 bases between them. This CDR3 region has 17 residues. CDR1 and CDR2 from the germline V gene are SGHTA and FQGTGA. CDR3 nucleotide sequence: TGTGCCAGCAGCTTAAAGGCGGGGTTCTTTAGACCAAATGAGCAGTTCTTC. This gives the protein CASSLKAGFFRPNEQFF.

V usage is TRBV19 and J usage is TRBJ1-2; D is unresolved. Trimming removed 0 bases at V and 3 bases at J, with 11 bases between. This CDR3 is built from 15 residues. The germline V gene has CDR1 LNHDA and CDR2 SQIVND (reference sequence). Here the CDR3 DNA reads TGTGCCAGTAGTATAGATTTCCCCTTCTACTATGGCTACACCTTC. Translated, it gives CASSIDFPFYYGYTF.

V is TRBV3-1 (or the pseudogene TRBV3-2) and J is TRBJ1-1, with TRBD1 as a possible D gene (5 bases). V lost 1 base and J 4 bases, leaving 10 bases between the germline ends. The CDR3 covers 14 residues. Germline V gene sequence: CDR1 LGHDT, CDR2 YNNKEL (reference sequence). CDR3 in DNA: TGTGCCAGCAGCCAAGGCCGGGGGGTCACTGAAGCTTTCTTT. Translating gives CASSQGRGVTEAFF.

This chain joins TRBV6-5 and TRBJ1-4; a weak D match, TRBD1 (5 bases). CDR1 and CDR2 from the germline V gene are MNHEY and SVGAGI. Trimming took off 7 bases at V and 7 bases at J, with 19 bases between the two ends. The CDR3 has 15 residues. In DNA, the CDR3 is TGTGCCAGCACCCAACCCTCAGGGTCGGGTGAAAAACTGTTTTTT. It specifies CASTQPSGSGEKLFF.

V gene TRBV7-6 combines with J gene TRBJ2-7; D is undetermined. There are 12 residues in the CDR3. Germline V gene lookup returns CDR1 SGHVS and CDR2 FNYEAQ. The V end was cut by 2 bases, the J end by 7 bases, with 9 bases between. CDR3 sequence reads: CASSLTGGEQYF. In DNA form, the CDR3 reads TGTGCCAGCAGCTTAACTGGCGGAGAGCAGTACTTC.

The chain uses TRBV24-1 and TRBJ2-5, with a possible D match to TRBD1 (6 bases). The germline V gene encodes CDR1 KGHDR and CDR2 SFDVKD. V was pared by 1 base and J by 0 bases, with 11 bases between. The CDR3 extends over 16 amino acids. The CDR3 reads CATSDLSRGHQETQYF. The CDR3 DNA reads TGTGCCACCAGTGATTTAAGCAGGGGACACCAAGAGACCCAGTACTTC.

CDR3 nucleotides: TGTGCCAGCAGCTCATACAGCGGGGCCAATGAGCAGTTCTTC. Protein sequence: CASSSYSGANEQFF. This rearrangement joins TRBV13 to TRBJ2-1; 7 nucleotides align to TRBD2. The CDR3 consists of 14 residues. Germline CDR1 reads PRHDT; CDR2 reads FYEKMQ (reference sequence). The junction had 6 bases not matched to a gene; V was cut back by 4 bases and J by 6 bases.

The sample holds a few counts of this clone. The chain uses TRBV5-1 and TRBJ2-7; 7 bases line up with TRBD1. The CDR3 runs to 13 residues. Germline V gene sequence: CDR1 SGHRS, CDR2 YFSETQ. V lost 4 bases, J lost 3 bases, and 4 bases stayed unmatched. The CDR3 region has the DNA TGCGCCAGCAGCCCGGGGACAGTCTACGAGCAGTACTTC. Its protein is CASSPGTVYEQYF.

The chain carries TRBV10-1 and TRBJ2-3, with a weak D call TRBD1 (5 bases). V was trimmed by 3 bases and J by 3 bases, leaving 13 bases between them. The length of the CDR3 is 15 residues. Germline V gene sequence: CDR1 WNHNN, CDR2 SYGVQD (reference sequence). CDR3 sequence (DNA): TGCGCCAGCAGTGATGGGGCCGCAGGGACAGATACGCAGTATTTT. It codes for CASSDGAAGTDTQYF.

This chain joins TRBV18 and TRBJ1-4; TRBD1 agrees at 8 bases. The CDR3 extends over 15 amino acids. V shed 1 base and J 5 bases; nucleotides not matched to a gene: 3. The germline V gene encodes CDR1 KGHSH and CDR2 LQKENI. CDR3 region: CASSPQGTGNEKLFF. CDR3 DNA sequence: TGTGCCAGCTCACCACAGGGGACAGGCAATGAAAAACTGTTTTTT.

The rearrangement links TRBV28 to TRBJ1-1; D remains ambiguous. Trimming pared 6 bases from V and 3 bases from J, leaving 11 bases between. The CDR3 has 13 residues. Germline V gene data show CDR1 as MDHEN and CDR2 as SYDVKM. DNA for the CDR3: TGTGCCAGCAGACGGAGACTGGACACTGAAGCTTTCTTT. Amino acids: CASRRRLDTEAFF. Looking up the rest from reference TRBV28 and TRBJ1-1 gives the full variable domain: DVKVTQSSRYLVKRTGEKVFLECVQDMDHENMFWYRQDPGLGLRLIYFSYDVKMKEKGDIPEGYSVSREKKERFSLILESASTNQTSMYLCASRRRLDTEAFFGQGTRLTVV.